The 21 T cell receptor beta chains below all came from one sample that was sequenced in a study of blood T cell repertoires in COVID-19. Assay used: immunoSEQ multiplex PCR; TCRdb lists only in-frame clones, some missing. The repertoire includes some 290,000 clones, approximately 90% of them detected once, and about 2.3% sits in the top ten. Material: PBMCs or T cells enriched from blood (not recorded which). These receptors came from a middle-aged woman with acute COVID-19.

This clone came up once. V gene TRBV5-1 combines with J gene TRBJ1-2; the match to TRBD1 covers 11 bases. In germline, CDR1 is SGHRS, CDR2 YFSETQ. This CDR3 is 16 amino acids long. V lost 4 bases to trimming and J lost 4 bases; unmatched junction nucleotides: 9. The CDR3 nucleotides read TGCGCCAGCAGCCCGCCCGGGACAGGGGGGATCTATGGCTACACCTTC. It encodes CASSPPGTGGIYGYTF.

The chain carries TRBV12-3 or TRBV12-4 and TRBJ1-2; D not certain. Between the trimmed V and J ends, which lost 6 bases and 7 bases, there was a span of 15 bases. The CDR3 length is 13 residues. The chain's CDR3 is CASSPGGIGGYTF. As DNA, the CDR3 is TGTGCCAGCAGCCCGGGAGGGATAGGTGGCTACACCTTC.

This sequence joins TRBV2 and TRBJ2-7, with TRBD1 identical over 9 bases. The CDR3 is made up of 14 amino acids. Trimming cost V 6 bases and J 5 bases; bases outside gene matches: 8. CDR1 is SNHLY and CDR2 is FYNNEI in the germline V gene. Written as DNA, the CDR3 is TGTGCCAGCAGACCACAGGGGGCGCTTAACGAGCAGTACTTC. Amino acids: CASRPQGALNEQYF.

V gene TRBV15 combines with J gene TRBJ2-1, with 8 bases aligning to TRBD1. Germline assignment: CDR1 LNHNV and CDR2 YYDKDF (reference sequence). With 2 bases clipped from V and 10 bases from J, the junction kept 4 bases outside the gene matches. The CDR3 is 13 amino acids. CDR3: CATSRTNRGEQFF. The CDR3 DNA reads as TGTGCCACCAGCAGAACTAACAGGGGGGAGCAGTTCTTC. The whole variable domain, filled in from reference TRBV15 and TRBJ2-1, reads DAMVIQNPRYQVTQFGKPVTLSCSQTLNHNVMYWYQQKSSQAPKLLFHYYDKDFNNEADTPDNFQSRRPNTSFCFLDIRSPGLGDTAMYLCATSRTNRGEQFFGPGTRLTVL.

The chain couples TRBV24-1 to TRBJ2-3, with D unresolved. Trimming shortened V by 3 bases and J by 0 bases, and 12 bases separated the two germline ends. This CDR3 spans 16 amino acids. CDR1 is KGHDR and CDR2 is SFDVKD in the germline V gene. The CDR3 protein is CATSDPKFRSTDTQYF. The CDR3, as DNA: TGTGCCACCAGTGATCCGAAGTTCAGGAGCACAGATACGCAGTATTTT.

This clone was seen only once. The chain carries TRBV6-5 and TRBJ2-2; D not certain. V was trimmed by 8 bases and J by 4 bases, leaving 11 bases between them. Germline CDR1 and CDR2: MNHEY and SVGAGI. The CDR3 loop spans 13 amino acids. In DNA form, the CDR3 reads TGTGCCAGCGGCTCTTCGGGCACCGGGGAGCTGTTTTTT. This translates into CASGSSGTGELFF.

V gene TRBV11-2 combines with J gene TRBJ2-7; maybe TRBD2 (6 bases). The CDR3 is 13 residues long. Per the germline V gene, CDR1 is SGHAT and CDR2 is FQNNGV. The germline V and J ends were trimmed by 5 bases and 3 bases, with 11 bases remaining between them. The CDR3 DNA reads TGTGCCAGCAGCACCAGACTAGACTACGAGCAGTACTTC. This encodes CASSTRLDYEQYF.

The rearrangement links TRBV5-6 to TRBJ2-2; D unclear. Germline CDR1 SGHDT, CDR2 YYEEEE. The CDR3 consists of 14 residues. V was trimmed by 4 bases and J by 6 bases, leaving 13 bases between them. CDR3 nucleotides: TGTGCCAGCAGCCCGACAAGTCTGTCCGGGGAGCTGTTTTTT. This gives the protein CASSPTSLSGELFF.

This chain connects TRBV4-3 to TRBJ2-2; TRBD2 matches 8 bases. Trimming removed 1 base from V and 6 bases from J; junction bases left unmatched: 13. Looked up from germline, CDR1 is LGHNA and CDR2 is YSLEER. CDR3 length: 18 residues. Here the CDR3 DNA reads TGCGCCAGCAGCCAAGGGCGGCTAGCGGGTGGGGGCTCCGGGGAGCTGTTTTTT. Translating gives CASSQGRLAGGGSGELFF.

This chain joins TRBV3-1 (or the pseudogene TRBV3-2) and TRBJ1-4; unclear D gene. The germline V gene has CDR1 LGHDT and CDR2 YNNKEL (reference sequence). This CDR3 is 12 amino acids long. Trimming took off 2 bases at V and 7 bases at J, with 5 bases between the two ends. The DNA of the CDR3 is TGTGCCAGCAGCCAAATGGCTGAAAAACTGTTTTTT. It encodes CASSQMAEKLFF.

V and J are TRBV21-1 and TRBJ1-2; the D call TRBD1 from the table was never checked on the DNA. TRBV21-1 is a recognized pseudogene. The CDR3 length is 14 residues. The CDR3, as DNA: TGTGCCAGCAGCAAAATGGGGGCAAACTATGGCTACACCTTC. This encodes CASSKMGANYGYTF.

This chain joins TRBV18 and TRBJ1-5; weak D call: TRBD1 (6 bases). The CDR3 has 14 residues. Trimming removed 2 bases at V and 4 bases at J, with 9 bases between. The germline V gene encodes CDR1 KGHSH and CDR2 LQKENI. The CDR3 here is CASSPTTGNQPQHF. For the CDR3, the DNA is TGTGCCAGCTCACCAACCACAGGGAATCAGCCCCAGCATTTT.

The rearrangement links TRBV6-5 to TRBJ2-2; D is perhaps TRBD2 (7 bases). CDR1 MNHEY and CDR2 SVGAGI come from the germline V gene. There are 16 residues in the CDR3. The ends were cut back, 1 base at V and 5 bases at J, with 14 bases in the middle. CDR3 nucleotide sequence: TGTGCCAGCAGTTACTGGTCGGGGGGCTTAACCGGGGAGCTGTTTTTT. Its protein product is CASSYWSGGLTGELFF.

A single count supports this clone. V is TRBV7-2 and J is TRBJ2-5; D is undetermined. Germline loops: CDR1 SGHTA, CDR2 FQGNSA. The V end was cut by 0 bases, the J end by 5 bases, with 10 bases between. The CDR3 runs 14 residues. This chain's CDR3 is CASSLAGSRETQYF. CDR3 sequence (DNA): TGTGCCAGCAGCTTAGCGGGTTCGCGGGAGACCCAGTACTTC.

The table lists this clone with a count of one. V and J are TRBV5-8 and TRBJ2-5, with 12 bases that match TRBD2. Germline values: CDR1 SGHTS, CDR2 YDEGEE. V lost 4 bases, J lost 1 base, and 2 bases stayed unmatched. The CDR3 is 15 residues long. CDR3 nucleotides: TGTGCCAGCAGCCTGGGACTAGCGGGCCAAGAGACCCAGTACTTC. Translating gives CASSLGLAGQETQYF.

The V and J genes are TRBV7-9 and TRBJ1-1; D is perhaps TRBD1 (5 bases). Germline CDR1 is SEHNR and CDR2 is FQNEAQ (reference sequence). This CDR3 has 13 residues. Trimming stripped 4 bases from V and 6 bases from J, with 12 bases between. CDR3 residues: CASSWGGNSEAFF. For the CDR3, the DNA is TGTGCCAGCAGCTGGGGGGGGAATTCTGAAGCTTTCTTT.

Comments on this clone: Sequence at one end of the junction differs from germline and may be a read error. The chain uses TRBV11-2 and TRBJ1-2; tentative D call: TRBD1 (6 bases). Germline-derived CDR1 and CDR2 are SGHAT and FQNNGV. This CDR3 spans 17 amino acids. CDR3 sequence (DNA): TGTGCCAGCAGTTTAGAGGGGGGAAAGACCAACAACTATGGCTACACCTTC. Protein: CASSLEGGKTNNYGYTF.

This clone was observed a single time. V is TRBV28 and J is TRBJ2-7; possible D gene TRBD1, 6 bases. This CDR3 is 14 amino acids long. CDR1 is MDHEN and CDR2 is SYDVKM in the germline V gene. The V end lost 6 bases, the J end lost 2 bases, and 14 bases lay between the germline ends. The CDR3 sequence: CASRNLQGTYEQYF. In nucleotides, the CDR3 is TGTGCCAGCAGGAATTTACAGGGTACCTACGAGCAGTACTTC.

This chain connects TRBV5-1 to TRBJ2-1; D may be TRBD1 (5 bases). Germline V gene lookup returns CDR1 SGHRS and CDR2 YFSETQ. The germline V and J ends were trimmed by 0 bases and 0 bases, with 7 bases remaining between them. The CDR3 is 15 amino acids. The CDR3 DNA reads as TGCGCCAGCAGCTTGGAAGGGGCCTCCTACAATGAGCAGTTCTTC. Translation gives CASSLEGASYNEQFF.

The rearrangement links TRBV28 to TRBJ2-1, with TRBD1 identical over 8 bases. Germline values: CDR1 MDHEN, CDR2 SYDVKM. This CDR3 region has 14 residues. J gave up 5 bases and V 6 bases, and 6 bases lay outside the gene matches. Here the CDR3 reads CASRDRGEDNEQFF. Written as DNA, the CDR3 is TGTGCCAGCAGAGACAGGGGAGAAGACAATGAGCAGTTCTTC.

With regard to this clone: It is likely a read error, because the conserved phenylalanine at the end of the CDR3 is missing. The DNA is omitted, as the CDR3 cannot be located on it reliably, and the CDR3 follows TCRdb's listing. The CDR3 sequence: CASSYGQGSPRL. The chain uses TRBV12-3 or TRBV12-4 and TRBJ1-2; TRBD1 reflects the table's D call only, with no check against the DNA. The CDR3 contains 12 residues when both ends are counted.